This T cell receptor (beta chain) was retrieved from a study of monozygotic twins with inflammatory bowel disease. Notes on the study in general: Patients with IBD had less TCRbeta diversity (inverse Simpson) than their healthy co-twins. In the analysis, different T cell subtypes could not be told apart. Among IBD patients, fewer clonotypes were shared with others than among healthy twins, especially with disease activity.

Germline V lookup: CDR1 SGHRS, CDR2 YFSETQ. This CDR3 is 14 amino acids long. As concerns this clonotype: Its antigen is unidentified.

Eight separate reactions per sample served to make cDNA. TCRdb reanalyzed the 5' RACE reads and collapses them to one entry per CDR3 protein, without DNA. Reported are about 110,000 distinct CDR3 sequences; the ten largest clones contain approximately 13%. The sample taken for sequencing was blood. The sequence derives from a human donor with ulcerative colitis or Crohn's disease, or a healthy co-twin of an affected twin (not recorded which). The V and J genes are TRBV5-1 and TRBJ1-1. CDR3 residues: CASSLGVSLTEVFF.